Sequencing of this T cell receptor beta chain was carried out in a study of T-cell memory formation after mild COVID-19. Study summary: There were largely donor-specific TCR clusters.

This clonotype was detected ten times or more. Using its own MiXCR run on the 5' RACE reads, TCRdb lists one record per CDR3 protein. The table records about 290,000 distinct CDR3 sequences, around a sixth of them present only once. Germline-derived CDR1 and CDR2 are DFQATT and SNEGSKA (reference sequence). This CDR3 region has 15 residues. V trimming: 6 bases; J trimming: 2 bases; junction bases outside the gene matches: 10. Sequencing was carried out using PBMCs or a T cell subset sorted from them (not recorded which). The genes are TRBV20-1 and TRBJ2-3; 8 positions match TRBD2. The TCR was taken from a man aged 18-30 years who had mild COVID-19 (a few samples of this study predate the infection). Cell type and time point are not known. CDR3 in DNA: TGCAGTGCAAGAACCGGGCGGGGGGACACAGATACGCAGTATTTT. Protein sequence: CSARTGRGDTDTQYF.